This T cell receptor beta chain was captured by sequencing in a study of shared clonotypes between healthy human individuals. The table came from immunoSEQ multiplex PCR; TCRdb's copy has only in-frame clones and leaves some out. The profile shows around 1.9 million clones, approximately 92% of them singletons. CDR3 length equals 12 residues. V was shortened by 3 bases and J by 6 bases, with 8 bases between the two germline ends. CDR1 SQVTM and CDR2 ANQGSEA come from the germline V gene. This clone occurred a few times. Naive CD8 isolation took CD45RO-negative cells positively selected for CCR7 and excluded terminally differentiated effector memory CD45RA+ cells.

The sequence was obtained from a man between 18 and 29 years old in good health. Some clones in this sample may be carry-over from other donors' samples. What was sequenced was naive CD8+ T cells from PBMCs. V usage is TRBV29-1 and J usage is TRBJ2-2; D is unclear. This CDR3 is CSVDLSAGELFF. For the CDR3, the DNA is TGCAGCGTTGATTTGTCTGCCGGGGAGCTGTTTTTT.